The 15 T cell receptor beta chains reported below all come from one sample, sequenced in a study of blood T cells in healthy people across ages. It was with a sample-barcoded 5' primer and a J-beta primer mix that a second PCR of about 6 to 12 cycles was run. TCRdb reanalysed the 5' RACE reads using MiXCR and keeps one entry per CDR3 protein. The table includes about 590,000 distinct CDR3 sequences, roughly 30% detected once. Sequencing input: blood. The receptors here all came from a woman older than 75 in good health.

At least ten counts were recorded for this clonotype. The chain recombines TRBV9 with TRBJ2-7; no firm D call. The V and J ends lost 4 bases and 3 bases respectively, with 17 bases between them. CDR1 and CDR2 from the germline V gene are SGDLS and YYNGEE. This CDR3 is 15 amino acids long. The CDR3 DNA follows: TGTGCCAGCAGCCCTGACGTCTCGGCCCACTACGAGCAGTACTTC. Translated: CASSPDVSAHYEQYF.

The chain is built from TRBV20-1 and TRBJ2-5; 7 positions agree with TRBD1. This CDR3 region has 12 residues. V was clipped by 6 bases and J by 11 bases; unmatched bases: 12. The germline CDR1 and CDR2 sequences are DFQATT and SNEGSKA (reference sequence). The CDR3 protein is CSADRVGNEQYF. The CDR3 DNA is TGCAGTGCAGACAGGGTCGGCAATGAGCAGTACTTC.

This clonotype was detected ten times or more. The chain has TRBV7-2 and TRBJ1-2; D is unclear. The V gene lost 0 bases and the J gene lost 9 bases, with 11 bases spanning the gap. Germline lookup yields CDR1 SGHTA and CDR2 FQGNSA. There are 13 residues in the CDR3. The CDR3 reads CASSLAGSRSYTF. The DNA for the CDR3 is TGTGCCAGCAGCTTAGCGGGCAGCAGGAGCTACACCTTC.

A word on this clonotype: A read error may be the cause here, since a much bigger clone is one base away. CDR3 residues: CVSSQEGSGGTEAFF. In DNA, the CDR3 is TGCGTCAGCAGCCAAGAGGGTTCAGGGGGCACTGAAGCTTTCTTT. The chain recombines TRBV4-1 with TRBJ1-1, with 7 bases identical to TRBD1. The CDR3 is 15 amino acids. Germline CDR1 MGHRA, CDR2 YSYEKL.

This clonotype was seen more than once but under ten times. The chain carries TRBV5-1 and TRBJ2-2; D is unresolved. Trimming stripped 1 base from V and 8 bases from J, with 9 bases between. This CDR3 is built from 13 residues. Germline V CDR1 and CDR2: SGHRS, YFSETQ. The CDR3: CASSLTISGELFF. The CDR3 DNA is TGCGCCAGCAGCTTGACAATTTCGGGGGAGCTGTTTTTT.

This clonotype occurred many times. This chain connects TRBV7-2 to TRBJ2-3; D not resolved. CDR3 length equals 14 residues. Between the trimmed V and J ends, which lost 2 bases and 5 bases, there was a span of 11 bases. In germline, CDR1 is SGHTA, CDR2 FQGNSA. The CDR3 loop reads CASSLPPHIDTQYF. In DNA form, the CDR3 reads TGTGCCAGCAGCTTACCCCCTCACATAGATACGCAGTATTTT.

The CDR3 DNA follows: TGTGCCAGCAGCAGGGACCACACAGATACGCAGTATTTT. Protein: CASSRDHTDTQYF. The rearrangement links TRBV7-2 to TRBJ2-3, with D possibly called TRBD1 or TRBD2 (5 bases each). Germline V gene data show CDR1 as SGHTA and CDR2 as FQGNSA. The V end was cut by 5 bases, the J end by 2 bases, with 8 bases between. The CDR3 is 13 residues long. Looking up the rest from reference TRBV7-2 and TRBJ2-3 gives the full variable domain: GAGVSQSPSNKVTEKGKDVELRCDPISGHTALYWYRQSLGQGLEFLIYFQGNSAPDKSGLPSDRFSAERTGGSVSTLTIQRTQQEDSAVYLCASSRDHTDTQYFGPGTRLTVL.

This clonotype was counted many times. The V and J genes are TRBV4-1 and TRBJ1-5, with a possible D match to TRBD1 (6 bases). The CDR3 is 13 amino acids. Germline CDR1 and CDR2: MGHRA and YSYEKL. V shed 8 bases and J shed 3 bases, with 11 bases lying between them. For the CDR3, the DNA is TGCGCCAGCTCCGACAGGTCCAATCAGCCCCAGCATTTT. This codes for CASSDRSNQPQHF.

In its sample, this clonotype was seen a few times. The rearrangement joins TRBV5-4 to TRBJ1-6; TRBD1 might be the D (6 bases). This CDR3 has 16 amino acids. CDR1 SGHNT and CDR2 YYREEE come from the germline V gene (reference sequence). Trimming took 3 bases from V and 8 from J, leaving 18 bases between them. For the CDR3, the DNA is TGTGCCAGCAGCTGGGGCACACAGGGCGGAGATTCACCCCTCCACTTT. This translates into CASSWGTQGGDSPLHF.

In this sample, this clonotype turned up a few times. Possible read error: a much larger clone is one base away. The chain combines TRBV12-3 or TRBV12-4 with TRBJ1-6; D is ambiguous. The CDR3 spans 12 residues. The V end lost 6 bases, the J end lost 18 bases, and 18 bases lay between the germline ends. The CDR3 bases are TGTGCCAGCAGCAACCTCCATCTACTCCCCCACTTT. Translated: CASSNLHLLPHF.

This clonotype was detected many times. V usage is TRBV11-1 and J usage is TRBJ2-3; no clear D gene. The V end was cut by 3 bases, the J end by 2 bases, with 9 bases between. Germline CDR1 reads SGHAT; CDR2 reads FQDESV (reference sequence). CDR3 length: 14 amino acids. The CDR3 coding sequence is TGTGCCAGCAGCTTCGAGATTCCCACAGATACGCAGTATTTT. Its protein is CASSFEIPTDTQYF.

This clonotype was seen repeatedly, ten times or more. The chain is built from TRBV12-3 or TRBV12-4 and TRBJ2-5; D ambiguous. CDR3 length: 11 residues. Trimming shortened V by 5 bases and J by 5 bases, and 6 bases separated the two germline ends. This chain's CDR3 is CASSRWETQYF. CDR3 nucleotides: TGTGCCAGCAGTCGGTGGGAGACCCAGTACTTC.

This clonotype was recorded many times. The chain links TRBV30 to TRBJ1-4; 9 bases line up with TRBD1. This CDR3 has 14 amino acids. V was clipped by 3 bases and J by 8 bases; unmatched bases: 7. The germline V gene encodes CDR1 GTSNPN and CDR2 SVGIG (reference sequence). CDR3 DNA: TGTGCCTGGAGCCCGGGACAGGGAGGCGAAAAACTGTTTTTT. Residues: CAWSPGQGGEKLFF.

The chain combines TRBV25-1 with TRBJ2-2; weak D call: TRBD1 (6 bases). The ends were cut back, 6 bases at V and 0 bases at J, with 17 bases in the middle. CDR1 MGHDK and CDR2 SYGVNS come from the germline V gene. This CDR3 contains 17 residues. CDR3: CASRLRDKKPNTGELFF. The DNA for the CDR3 is TGTGCCAGCAGACTACGGGACAAAAAACCGAACACCGGGGAGCTGTTTTTT.

This chain links TRBV5-1 with TRBJ1-1; 8 bases match TRBD1. Germline loops: CDR1 SGHRS, CDR2 YFSETQ. The CDR3 is made up of 15 amino acids. The V and J ends lost 2 bases and 5 bases, in that order; junction bases with no gene match: 8. CDR3: CASSLVYRGKTEAFF. DNA for the CDR3: TGCGCCAGCAGCTTAGTGTACAGGGGGAAAACTGAAGCTTTCTTT. Complete variable domain (other parts from reference TRBV5-1 and TRBJ1-1): KAGVTQTPRYLIKTRGQQVTLSCSPISGHRSVSWYQQTPGQGLQFLFEYFSETQRNKGNFPGRFSGRQFSNSRSEMNVSTLELGDSALYLCASSLVYRGKTEAFFGQGTRLTVV.